The source of this T cell receptor (beta chain) is a study of cytomegalovirus exposure and HLA in healthy donors. On the study more broadly: The study's early data release held 75 million to 95 million unique TCRs from HLA-typed donors. Overall study findings and caveats: There were some public TCRs occurring in many donors, but most TCR sequences were rare.

The PCR was carried out with 60 Vbeta primers and 13 Jbeta primers. Assay: immunoSEQ multiplex PCR; the TCRdb copy retains only in-frame clones and omits some. Of roughly 240,000 clones listed, about 88% are singletons. Regarding this clone: Its target is not known.

The sequencing input was PBMCs. This TCR came from a girl aged 2 to 9 in good health and CMV-seronegative.

Here the CDR3 DNA reads TGTGCCAGCAGTGAAGCGGTTCTGTCGGTGGCAGGTCCCTCGTCGGCTGAAGCTTTCTTT. This gives the protein CASSEAVLSVAGPSSAEAFF. The chain is built from TRBV6-1 and TRBJ1-1; D remains unclear. CDR1 MNHNS and CDR2 SASEGT come from the germline V gene. V lost 0 bases and J lost 6, with 29 bases in between. The CDR3 loop spans 20 amino acids.